The next 18 T cell receptor beta chains were all read from a single sample in a study of blood T cell repertoires in COVID-19. Clones were sequenced by immunoSEQ multiplex PCR, and TCRdb holds only the in-frame ones, with some missing. Of about 140,000 clones in the sample, approximately 80% were seen once. The specimen sequenced was peripheral blood. The receptors were sampled from a woman aged 50 to 60 with acute or convalescent COVID-19.

The J gene is TRBJ1-2, the V gene TRBV2; D perhaps matches TRBD1 (6 bases). The germline V gene encodes CDR1 SNHLY and CDR2 FYNNEI. CDR3 size: 13 residues. The germline V and J ends were trimmed by 6 bases and 1 base, with 9 bases remaining between them. The DNA of the CDR3 is TGTGCCAGCAGCGTGGACAGTAACTATGGCTACACCTTC. Residues: CASSVDSNYGYTF.

The chain combines TRBV6-5 with TRBJ2-3, with TRBD2 as a possible D gene (6 bases). Trimming shortened V by 6 bases and J by 2 bases, and 15 bases separated the two germline ends. The V gene's germline CDR1 is MNHEY and CDR2 SVGAGI. The CDR3 runs to 15 residues. Here the CDR3 DNA reads TGTGCCAGCAGGCGGACTACCCTCCCCACAGATACGCAGTATTTT. Protein: CASRRTTLPTDTQYF.

The chain couples TRBV6-5 to TRBJ1-2; tentatively, D is TRBD1 (6 bases). Per the germline V gene, CDR1 is MNHEY and CDR2 is SVGAGI. The length of the CDR3 is 13 residues. The germline V and J ends were trimmed by 5 bases and 8 bases, with 15 bases remaining between them. The chain's CDR3 is CASSQDSGSGYTF. The CDR3, as DNA: TGTGCCAGCAGTCAGGACAGCGGTTCCGGCTACACCTTC.

J is TRBJ1-2 and V is TRBV4-2; TRBD1 agrees at 7 bases. Per the germline V gene, CDR1 is LGHNA and CDR2 is YNFKEQ. V was pared by 0 bases and J by 5 bases, with 9 bases of the junction left unmatched. The CDR3 length is 16 residues. The CDR3 nucleotides read TGTGCCAGCAGCCAAGACCCCACGACAGGGAGGTATGGCTACACCTTC. It is translated as CASSQDPTTGRYGYTF.

The chain is built from TRBV19 and TRBJ1-5; TRBD1 might be the D (5 bases). Germline CDR1 is LNHDA and CDR2 is SQIVND (reference sequence). Trimming shortened V by 10 bases and J by 3 bases, and 10 bases separated the two germline ends. The CDR3 runs to 12 residues. CDR3 sequence (DNA): TGTGCCACTGCCAGGGACAATCAGCCCCAGCATTTT. Translating gives CATARDNQPQHF.

The chain couples TRBV19 to TRBJ2-7; perhaps TRBD1 as D (5 bases). CDR3 length: 14 residues. CDR1 and CDR2 from the germline V gene are LNHDA and SQIVND (reference sequence). With 6 bases removed from V and 5 bases from J, the gap between germline ends came to 17 bases. CDR3 bases: TGTGCCAGTAGATCGTATGACAGTATCGACGAGCAGTACTTC. This gives the protein CASRSYDSIDEQYF.

This chain links TRBV3-1 (or the pseudogene TRBV3-2) with TRBJ2-7; 10 bases are a match to TRBD1. The CDR3 consists of 14 residues. Germline values: CDR1 LGHDT, CDR2 YNNKEL (reference sequence). With V trimmed by 5 bases and J by 5 bases, 6 bases remained unmatched. For the CDR3, the DNA is TGTGCCAGCAGCGGGGACAGGGGATTTCACGAGCAGTACTTC. It specifies CASSGDRGFHEQYF.

The gene calls are TRBV27 and TRBJ1-1; maybe TRBD1 (5 bases). V lost 4 bases and J 7 bases, leaving 19 bases between the germline ends. The CDR3 consists of 15 residues. CDR1 is MNHEY and CDR2 is SMNVEV in the germline V gene (reference sequence). The CDR3 nucleotides are TGTGCCAGCAGTTCATCCGGTGGGGCCGGGGGTGAAGCTTTCTTT. Translated: CASSSSGGAGGEAFF.

The rearrangement joins TRBV19 to TRBJ2-2, with TRBD2 as a possible D gene (6 bases). V lost 8 bases and J 0 bases, leaving 19 bases between the germline ends. The germline gives CDR1 LNHDA, CDR2 SQIVND (reference sequence). This CDR3 spans 17 amino acids. The CDR3 region is CASSSSGQEANTGELFF. In DNA, the CDR3 is TGTGCCAGTTCATCAAGCGGGCAAGAAGCGAACACCGGGGAGCTGTTTTTT.

V usage is TRBV18 and J usage is TRBJ1-1, with D possibly matching TRBD1 (6 bases). Germline V gene lookup returns CDR1 KGHSH and CDR2 LQKENI. Trimming removed 5 bases at V and 3 bases at J, with 10 bases between. The CDR3 has 13 residues. Here the CDR3 reads CASSSNRDTEAFF. CDR3 DNA: TGTGCCAGCTCATCGAACAGGGACACTGAAGCTTTCTTT.

V usage is TRBV2 and J usage is TRBJ2-3; D is perhaps TRBD2 (7 bases). The germline CDR1 and CDR2 sequences are SNHLY and FYNNEI. V was clipped by 8 bases and J by 5 bases, with 20 bases between them. This CDR3 has 15 amino acids. The CDR3 sequence: CASRVGGVRVDTQYF. CDR3 DNA sequence: TGTGCCAGCCGGGTAGGGGGGGTGCGCGTAGATACGCAGTATTTT. Based on the CDR3 plus reference TRBV2 and TRBJ2-3, the full variable domain is EPEVTQTPSHQVTQMGQEVILRCVPISNHLYFYWYRQILGQKVEFLVSFYNNEISEKSEIFDDQFSVERPDGSNFTLKIRSTKLEDSAMYFCASRVGGVRVDTQYFGPGTRLTVL.

This clone was recorded a few times. The CDR3 region is CASSEAGWGGTDTQYF. The CDR3 coding sequence is TGTGCCAGCAGTGAAGCGGGGTGGGGGGGGACAGATACGCAGTATTTT. This rearrangement joins TRBV2 to TRBJ2-3, with 7 nucleotides matching TRBD2. CDR1 is SNHLY and CDR2 is FYNNEI in the germline V gene. This CDR3 is built from 16 residues. J gave up 3 bases and V 0 bases, and 6 bases lay outside the gene matches.

This chain connects TRBV2 to TRBJ2-2; weak D call: TRBD2 (6 bases). Trimming cost V 6 bases and J 0 bases, with 14 bases left between them. Germline CDR1 and CDR2: SNHLY and FYNNEI. This CDR3 has 16 residues. This CDR3 is CASSLNGGPNTGELFF. The CDR3 DNA is TGTGCCAGCAGCCTAAACGGGGGTCCGAACACCGGGGAGCTGTTTTTT.

V and J are TRBV2 and TRBJ1-2; D not resolved. CDR3 length: 13 residues. Per germline, CDR1 SNHLY and CDR2 FYNNEI. V lost 10 bases and J 4 bases, leaving 16 bases between the germline ends. CDR3 DNA sequence: TGTGCCACCGGACCGCGGGCGGGCTATGGCTACACCTTC. Amino acids: CATGPRAGYGYTF.

J is TRBJ1-2 and V is TRBV6-2 or TRBV6-3, with D possibly TRBD1 on 5 matching bases. The germline gives CDR1 MNHEY, CDR2 SVGEGT. The CDR3 loop spans 13 amino acids. Trimming took off 5 bases at V and 0 bases at J, with 7 bases between the two ends. CDR3 residues: CASSDRANYGYTF. CDR3 bases: TGTGCCAGCAGTGACAGAGCTAACTATGGCTACACCTTC.

The chain uses TRBV6-5 and TRBJ2-7, with TRBD1 identical over 9 bases. Germline V lookup: CDR1 MNHEY, CDR2 SVGAGI. V trimming: 7 bases; J trimming: 3 bases; junction bases outside the gene matches: 10. This CDR3 region has 15 residues. CDR3 loop: CASNPSGTGFYEQYF. As DNA, the CDR3 is TGTGCCAGCAATCCGAGCGGGACAGGGTTCTACGAGCAGTACTTC.

This clone was picked up a small number of times. Here the CDR3 DNA reads TGTGCCAGCAGCGTGGGGGACAGTATGAACACTGAAGCTTTCTTT. This sequence encodes CASSVGDSMNTEAFF. The chain employs TRBV9 and TRBJ1-1; 7 positions match TRBD1. The CDR3 consists of 15 residues. Germline lookup yields CDR1 SGDLS and CDR2 YYNGEE. V lost 2 bases and J lost 0; bases outside the gene matches: 4. Based on the CDR3 plus reference TRBV9 and TRBJ1-1, the full variable domain is DSGVTQTPKHLITATGQRVTLRCSPRSGDLSVYWYQQSLDQGLQFLIQYYNGEERAKGNILERFSAQQFPDLHSELNLSSLELGDSALYFCASSVGDSMNTEAFFGQGTRLTVV.

The chain employs TRBV18 and TRBJ2-7; possible D gene TRBD1, 5 bases. This CDR3 has 13 residues. V was clipped by 3 bases and J by 1 base, with 7 bases between them. CDR1 KGHSH and CDR2 LQKENI come from the germline V gene. CDR3 coding DNA: TGTGCCAGCTCACCCTCAGGGTCCTACGAGCAGTACTTC. Its protein is CASSPSGSYEQYF.